This T cell receptor beta chain was found in a study of cytomegalovirus exposure and HLA in healthy donors. For the study at large: Unique TCRs from HLA-typed donors, some 85 million of them, were held in an early data release.

The PCR contained 60 Vbeta and 13 Jbeta primers. Libraries were prepared by immunoSEQ multiplex PCR; TCRdb keeps only in-frame clonotypes and omits some of them. The sample has more than 130,000 clones, about 80% seen once. As to this clone: Its antigen remains unknown.

Germline V lookup: CDR1 MGHDK, CDR2 SYGVNS. V shed 3 bases and J 4 bases; nucleotides not matched to a gene: 6. The CDR3 runs to 16 residues. Findings of the study overall: In vitro confirmation showed three CMV-associated chains to be CMV antigen specific. High sensitivity and specificity were reportedly achieved when the classifier diagnosed cytomegalovirus status. Rare TCR sequences dominated, though some public TCRs recurred in many donors.

Specimen: PBMCs. The sequence derives from a man aged 25-45 years in good health and CMV-seronegative. The chain has TRBV25-1 and TRBJ2-1; TRBD1 matches 10 bases. As DNA, the CDR3 is TGTGCCAGCAGTGACCCCGGGACAGGGGATTACAATGAGCAGTTCTTC. Translation: CASSDPGTGDYNEQFF.